One and the same sample provided the 9 T cell receptor beta chains below, sequenced in a study of T cell changes during pregnancy in multiple sclerosis. Libraries were prepared by immunoSEQ multiplex PCR; TCRdb keeps only in-frame clonotypes and omits some of them. The data show 85,000 to 95,000 clones, with roughly 91% seen just once and more than 1.5% held by the top ten. The source was peripheral blood, collected after pregnancy. The source is a female donor in good health, enrolled as a control in a pregnancy study.

Concerning this clone itself: The sample holds other DNA sequences that translate to the same CDR3. CDR3 in amino acids: CASSVGTGTGELFF. CDR3 DNA: TGTGCCAGCAGCGTCGGGACAGGCACCGGGGAGCTGTTTTTT. The rearrangement links TRBV9 to TRBJ2-2; 8 bases line up with TRBD1. This CDR3 has 14 amino acids. Germline CDR1 SGDLS, CDR2 YYNGEE. The V and J ends lost 2 bases and 4 bases, in that order; junction bases with no gene match: 1. The whole variable domain, remainder taken from reference TRBV9 and TRBJ2-2, is DSGVTQTPKHLITATGQRVTLRCSPRSGDLSVYWYQQSLDQGLQFLIQYYNGEERAKGNILERFSAQQFPDLHSELNLSSLELGDSALYFCASSVGTGTGELFFGEGSRLTVL.

In its sample, this clone was seen once. The chain has TRBV4-3 and TRBJ2-7; D possibly corresponds to TRBD2 (6 bases). The CDR3 consists of 15 residues. Trimming shortened V by 1 base and J by 5 bases, and 15 bases separated the two germline ends. Per germline, CDR1 LGHNA and CDR2 YSLEER. CDR3 in amino acids: CASSQGGREVHEQYF. DNA of the CDR3: TGCGCCAGCAGCCAAGGAGGCAGGGAGGTCCACGAGCAGTACTTC.

The chain joins TRBV9 to TRBJ2-7; 7 nucleotides match TRBD2. With V trimmed by 0 bases and J by 1 base, 4 bases remained unmatched. The CDR3 has 15 residues. Germline V lookup: CDR1 SGDLS, CDR2 YYNGEE. The CDR3 region has the DNA TGTGCCAGCAGCGTAGCGCCTAGCGGATCCTACGAGCAGTACTTC. Protein product: CASSVAPSGSYEQYF.

V is TRBV27 and J is TRBJ2-1; 8 bases agree with TRBD1. Trimming took 8 bases from V and 6 from J; bases not matched to a gene: 9. Germline-derived CDR1 and CDR2 are MNHEY and SMNVEV (reference sequence). The CDR3 loop spans 14 amino acids. The CDR3 nucleotides read TGTGCCAGCTTAGACAGGGGTCGTAGCAATGAGCAGTTCTTC. Translated: CASLDRGRSNEQFF.

A single count supports this clone. The V and J genes are TRBV7-9 and TRBJ1-1; 7 nucleotides line up with TRBD1. With V trimmed by 5 bases and J by 2 bases, 5 bases remained unmatched. The V gene's germline CDR1 is SEHNR and CDR2 FQNEAQ (reference sequence). The CDR3 has 14 amino acids. The CDR3 is CASSPGQINTEAFF. The CDR3 region has the DNA TGTGCCAGCAGCCCGGGACAGATAAACACTGAAGCTTTCTTT.

The rearrangement uses TRBV7-2 and TRBJ1-5; TRBD1 aligns across 8 bases. Germline CDR1 and CDR2: SGHTA and FQGNSA. CDR3 size: 13 residues. Unmatched junction bases numbered 4, after V lost 6 bases and J lost 6 bases. As DNA, the CDR3 is TGTGCCAGCAGTCGGACAGGGTTTCAGCCCCAGCATTTT. Translation: CASSRTGFQPQHF.

This chain uses TRBV7-5 with TRBJ1-6; the table calls TRBD1, which could not be checked here. TRBV7-5 is designated a pseudogene. CDR3 length: 14 residues. The CDR3 coding sequence is TGTGCCAGAAGCTTCAGGGGATTCAATTCACCCCTCCACTTT. Its translation: CARSFRGFNSPLHF.

The chain joins TRBV10-1 to TRBJ2-7; the match to TRBD2 covers 11 bases. CDR3 length equals 18 residues. The ends lost 2 bases at V and 3 bases at J; junction bases unmatched: 12. The germline gives CDR1 WNHNN, CDR2 SYGVQD (reference sequence). Here the CDR3 reads CASSEGRSGGASHYEQYF. As DNA, the CDR3 is TGCGCCAGCAGTGAGGGGCGTAGCGGGGGGGCCTCTCACTACGAGCAGTACTTC.

The genes are TRBV5-5 and TRBJ1-5; perhaps TRBD1 as D (6 bases). V lost 0 bases and J 2 bases, leaving 9 bases between the germline ends. The CDR3 spans 15 residues. CDR1 is SGHKS, CDR2 YYEKEE, per germline (reference sequence). For the CDR3, the DNA is TGTGCCAGCAGCTTGGTATCAGGGGGCAATCAGCCCCAGCATTTT. Amino acid sequence: CASSLVSGGNQPQHF.